These 9 T cell receptor beta chains were sequenced from one sample in a study of blood T cell repertoires in COVID-19. The table came from immunoSEQ multiplex PCR; TCRdb's copy has only in-frame clones and leaves some out. The sample contains 200,000 to 250,000 clones, over 75% of which appear only once. Sequenced material: peripheral blood. Every receptor here comes from a woman aged 35 to 49 with acute or convalescent COVID-19.

CDR3 nucleotides: TGTGCCAGTCTGGACAGGCCGGGGGGCAATCAGCCCCAGCATTTT. Translating it yields CASLDRPGGNQPQHF. The V gene is TRBV19, the J gene TRBJ1-5; 7 positions agree with TRBD1. V trimming: 8 bases; J trimming: 2 bases; junction bases outside the gene matches: 9. This CDR3 has 15 residues. Germline-derived CDR1 and CDR2 are LNHDA and SQIVND (reference sequence).

This clone has a handful of counts. The chain combines TRBV2 with TRBJ1-3; possible D gene TRBD1, 6 bases. The germline gives CDR1 SNHLY, CDR2 FYNNEI. Deletions cut 8 bases from V and 1 base from J, with 12 bases between. This CDR3 contains 14 residues. The CDR3 coding sequence is TGTGCCAGCTGCGCACAGGGTTCTGGAAACACCATATATTTT. Encoded protein: CASCAQGSGNTIYF.

The CDR3 is CASSIIAGGRNNEQFF. The CDR3 DNA reads TGTGCCAGCAGCATAATAGCGGGGGGAAGGAACAATGAGCAGTTCTTC. This sequence joins TRBV7-3 and TRBJ2-1; 10 nucleotides line up with TRBD2. With 5 bases clipped from V and 5 bases from J, the junction kept 9 bases outside the gene matches. This CDR3 region has 16 residues. The germline V gene encodes CDR1 SGHTA and CDR2 FQGTGA.

The table lists this clone with a count of one. The chain links TRBV6-1 to TRBJ2-7; D is uncertain. The V end lost 3 bases, the J end lost 2 bases, and 8 bases lay between the germline ends. This CDR3 contains 13 residues. CDR1 and CDR2 from the germline V gene are MNHNS and SASEGT. The CDR3 DNA follows: TGTGCCAGCAGTGAGAGCGAGGCCTACGAGCAGTACGTC. Translation: CASSESEAYEQYV.

The chain is built from TRBV20-1 and TRBJ1-2; D is undetermined. This CDR3 contains 11 residues. The V gene's germline CDR1 is DFQATT and CDR2 SNEGSKA (reference sequence). The V end was cut by 5 bases, the J end by 8 bases, with 12 bases between. This CDR3 is CSAARPGGYTF. CDR3 DNA sequence: TGCAGTGCTGCGCGACCCGGGGGCTACACCTTC.

The chain recombines TRBV7-6 with TRBJ2-2; a possible D gene is TRBD1 (6 bases). V gave up 0 bases and J gave up 4 bases, with 18 bases separating them. This CDR3 has 18 residues. Germline V gene lookup returns CDR1 SGHVS and CDR2 FNYEAQ. CDR3: CASSLAGRGIGGTGELFF. Written as DNA, the CDR3 is TGTGCCAGCAGCTTAGCTGGCAGGGGTATTGGAGGCACCGGGGAGCTGTTTTTT.

The chain links TRBV19 to TRBJ1-2; tentatively, D is TRBD1 (6 bases). This CDR3 has 16 residues. V lost 1 base, J lost 4 bases, and 16 bases lay in between. Germline values: CDR1 LNHDA, CDR2 SQIVND (reference sequence). CDR3 in amino acids: CASSIGMTGAAYGYTF. CDR3 sequence (DNA): TGTGCCAGTAGTATAGGGATGACAGGAGCCGCCTATGGCTACACCTTC.

This chain links TRBV7-9 with TRBJ1-1; TRBD1 might be the D (6 bases). The CDR3 sequence is 17 residues long. Germline assignment: CDR1 SEHNR and CDR2 FQNEAQ (reference sequence). V was cut by 0 bases and J by 1 base, with 15 bases left in between. In DNA form, the CDR3 reads TGTGCCAGCAGCTTAGCGACCGAACAGGGTAGGAACACTGAAGCTTTCTTT. This gives the protein CASSLATEQGRNTEAFF. Combining the CDR3 with reference TRBV7-9 and TRBJ1-1 gives the whole variable domain DTGVSQNPRHKITKRGQNVTFRCDPISEHNRLYWYRQTLGQGPEFLTYFQNEAQLEKSRLLSDRFSAERPKGSFSTLEIQRTEQGDSAMYLCASSLATEQGRNTEAFFGQGTRLTVV.

This clone occurred once. V gene TRBV5-1 combines with J gene TRBJ2-2; D may be TRBD2 (5 bases). The germline V gene has CDR1 SGHRS and CDR2 YFSETQ. The V end was cut by 4 bases, the J end by 8 bases, with 9 bases between. The CDR3 is 12 amino acids. CDR3 DNA sequence: TGCGCCAGCAGCCGGACTGATGGGGAGCTGTTTTTT. Residues: CASSRTDGELFF.